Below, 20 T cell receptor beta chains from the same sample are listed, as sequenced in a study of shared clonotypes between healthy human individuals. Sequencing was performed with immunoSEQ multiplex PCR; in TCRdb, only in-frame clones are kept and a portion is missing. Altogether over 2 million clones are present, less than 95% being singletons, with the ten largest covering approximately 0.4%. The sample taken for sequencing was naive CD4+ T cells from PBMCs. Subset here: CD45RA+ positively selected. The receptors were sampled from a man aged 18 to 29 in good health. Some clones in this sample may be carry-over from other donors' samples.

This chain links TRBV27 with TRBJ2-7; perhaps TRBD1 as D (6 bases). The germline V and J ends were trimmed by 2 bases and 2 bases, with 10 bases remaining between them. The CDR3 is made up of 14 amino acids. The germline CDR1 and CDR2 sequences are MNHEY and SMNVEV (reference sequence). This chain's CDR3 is CASSLARGPYEQYF. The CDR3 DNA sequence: TGTGCCAGCAGTTTAGCCAGGGGCCCCTACGAGCAGTACTTC.

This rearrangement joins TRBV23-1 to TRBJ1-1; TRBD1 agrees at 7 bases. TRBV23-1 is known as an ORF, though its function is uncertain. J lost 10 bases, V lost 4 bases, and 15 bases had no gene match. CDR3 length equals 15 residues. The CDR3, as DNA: TGCGCCAGCAGTCGTCGTAAAAGGGGGCATTTAGGAGCTTTCTTT. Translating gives CASSRRKRGHLGAFF.

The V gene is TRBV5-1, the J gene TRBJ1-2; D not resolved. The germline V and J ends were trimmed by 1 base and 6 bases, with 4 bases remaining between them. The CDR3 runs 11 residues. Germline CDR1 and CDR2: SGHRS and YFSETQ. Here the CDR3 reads CASSLRDGYTF. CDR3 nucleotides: TGCGCCAGCAGCTTGAGGGATGGCTACACCTTC.

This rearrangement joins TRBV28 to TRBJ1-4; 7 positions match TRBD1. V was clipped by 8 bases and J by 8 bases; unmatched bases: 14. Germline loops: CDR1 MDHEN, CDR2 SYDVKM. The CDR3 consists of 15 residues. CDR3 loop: CASVENRGLREKLFF. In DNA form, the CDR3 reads TGTGCCAGCGTGGAAAACAGGGGTTTACGGGAAAAACTGTTTTTT.

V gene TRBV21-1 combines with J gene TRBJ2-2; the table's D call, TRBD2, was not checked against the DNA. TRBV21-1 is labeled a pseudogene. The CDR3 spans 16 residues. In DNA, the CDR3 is TGTGCCAGCAGTCAACAGCGGGAGGGCAACACCGGGGAGCTGTTTTTT. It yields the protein CASSQQREGNTGELFF.

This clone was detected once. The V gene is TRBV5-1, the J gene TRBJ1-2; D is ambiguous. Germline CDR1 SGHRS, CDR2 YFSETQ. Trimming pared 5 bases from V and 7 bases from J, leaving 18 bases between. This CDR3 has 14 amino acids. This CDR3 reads CASRPTSGGSGYTF. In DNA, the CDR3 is TGCGCCAGCAGACCCACCTCAGGAGGGAGTGGCTACACCTTC.

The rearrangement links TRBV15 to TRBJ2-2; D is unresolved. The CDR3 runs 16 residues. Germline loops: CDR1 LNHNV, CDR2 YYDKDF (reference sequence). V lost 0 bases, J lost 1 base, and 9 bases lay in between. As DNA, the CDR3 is TGTGCCACCAGCAGAGATCTATCCGGGAACACCGGGGAGCTGTTTTTT. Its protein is CATSRDLSGNTGELFF. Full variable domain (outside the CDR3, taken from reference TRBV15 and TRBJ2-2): DAMVIQNPRYQVTQFGKPVTLSCSQTLNHNVMYWYQQKSSQAPKLLFHYYDKDFNNEADTPDNFQSRRPNTSFCFLDIRSPGLGDTAMYLCATSRDLSGNTGELFFGEGSRLTVL.

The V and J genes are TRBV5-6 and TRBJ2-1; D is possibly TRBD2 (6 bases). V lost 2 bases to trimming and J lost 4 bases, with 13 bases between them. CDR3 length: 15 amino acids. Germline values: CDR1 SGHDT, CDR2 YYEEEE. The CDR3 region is CASSLGGLIYNEQFF. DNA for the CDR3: TGTGCCAGCAGCTTAGGCGGACTAATATACAATGAGCAGTTCTTC.

CDR3 DNA sequence: TGTGCCAGCAGCCCCCACCCGGCAGGGTCGAGTAACACCATATATTTT. As protein: CASSPHPAGSSNTIYF. J is TRBJ1-3 and V is TRBV7-3, with TRBD1 as a possible D gene (5 bases). The length of the CDR3 is 16 residues. Per the germline V gene, CDR1 is SGHTA and CDR2 is FQGTGA. The V end lost 5 bases, the J end lost 7 bases, and 21 bases lay between the germline ends.

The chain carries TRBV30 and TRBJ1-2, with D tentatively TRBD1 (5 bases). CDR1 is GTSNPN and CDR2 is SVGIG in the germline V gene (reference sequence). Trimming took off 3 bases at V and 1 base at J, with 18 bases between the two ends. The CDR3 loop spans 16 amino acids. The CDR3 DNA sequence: TGTGCCTGGAGGGGTAGAGGGGACCTCTTTAACTATGGCTACACCTTC. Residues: CAWRGRGDLFNYGYTF.

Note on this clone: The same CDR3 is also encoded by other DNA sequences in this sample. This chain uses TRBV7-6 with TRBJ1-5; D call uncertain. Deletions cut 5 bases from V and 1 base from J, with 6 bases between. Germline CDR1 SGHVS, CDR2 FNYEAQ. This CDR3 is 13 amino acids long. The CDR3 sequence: CASSRDSNQPQHF. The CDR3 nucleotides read TGTGCCAGCAGCCGAGACAGCAATCAGCCCCAGCATTTT.

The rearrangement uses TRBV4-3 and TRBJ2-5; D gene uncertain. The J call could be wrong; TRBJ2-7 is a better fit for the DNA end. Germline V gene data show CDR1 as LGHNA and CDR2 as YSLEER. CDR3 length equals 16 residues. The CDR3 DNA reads TGCGCCAGCAGCCAAGGACCAGACATGTCATGGCGCGAGCAGTACTTC. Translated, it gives CASSQGPDMSWREQYF.

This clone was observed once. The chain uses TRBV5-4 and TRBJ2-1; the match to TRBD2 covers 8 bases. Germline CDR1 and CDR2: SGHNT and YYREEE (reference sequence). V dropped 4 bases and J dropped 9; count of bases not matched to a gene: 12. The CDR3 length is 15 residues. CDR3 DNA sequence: TGTGCCAGCAGCCCGTCCCGGGGACTAGACGGTGAGCAGTTCTTC. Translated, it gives CASSPSRGLDGEQFF.

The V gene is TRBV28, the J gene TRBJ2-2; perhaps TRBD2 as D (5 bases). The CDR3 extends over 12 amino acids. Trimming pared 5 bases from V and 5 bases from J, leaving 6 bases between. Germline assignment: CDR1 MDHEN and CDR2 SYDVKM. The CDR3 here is CASSDYTGELFF. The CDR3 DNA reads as TGTGCCAGCAGTGACTATACCGGGGAGCTGTTTTTT.

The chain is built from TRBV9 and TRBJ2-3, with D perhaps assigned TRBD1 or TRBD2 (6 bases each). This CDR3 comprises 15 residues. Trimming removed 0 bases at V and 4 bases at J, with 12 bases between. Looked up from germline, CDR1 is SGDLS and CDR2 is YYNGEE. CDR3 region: CASSVGGARADTQYF. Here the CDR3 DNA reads TGTGCCAGCAGCGTAGGGGGGGCGCGGGCAGATACGCAGTATTTT. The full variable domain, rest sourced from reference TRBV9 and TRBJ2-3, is DSGVTQTPKHLITATGQRVTLRCSPRSGDLSVYWYQQSLDQGLQFLIQYYNGEERAKGNILERFSAQQFPDLHSELNLSSLELGDSALYFCASSVGGARADTQYFGPGTRLTVL.

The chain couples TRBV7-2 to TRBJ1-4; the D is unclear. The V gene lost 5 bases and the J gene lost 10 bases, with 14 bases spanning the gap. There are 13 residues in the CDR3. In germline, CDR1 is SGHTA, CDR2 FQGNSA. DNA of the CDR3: TGTGCCAGCAGCGGACTGCCACCGGGAAAACTGTTTTTT. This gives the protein CASSGLPPGKLFF.

The CDR3 region is CASSTQLAGTDTQYF. The CDR3 region has the DNA TGTGCCAGTAGTACCCAACTAGCGGGAACAGATACGCAGTATTTT. V and J are TRBV19 and TRBJ2-3; the match to TRBD2 covers 10 bases. The CDR3 spans 15 residues. Trimming at V came to 4 bases and at J to 3 bases, leaving 4 bases not matched to a gene. Looked up from germline, CDR1 is LNHDA and CDR2 is SQIVND (reference sequence).

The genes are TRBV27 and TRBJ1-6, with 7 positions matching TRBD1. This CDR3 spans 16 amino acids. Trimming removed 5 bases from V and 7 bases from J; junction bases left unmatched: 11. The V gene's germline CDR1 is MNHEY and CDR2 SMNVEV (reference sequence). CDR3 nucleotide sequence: TGTGCCAGCAGTAGAAGGGGGCCAGCTTCGAATTCACCCCTCCACTTT. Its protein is CASSRRGPASNSPLHF.

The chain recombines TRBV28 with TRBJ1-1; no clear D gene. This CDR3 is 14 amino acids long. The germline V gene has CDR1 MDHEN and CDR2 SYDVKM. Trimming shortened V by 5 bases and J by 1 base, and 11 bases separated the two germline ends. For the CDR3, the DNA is TGTGCCAGCAGTGGGCCTTACAGGAACACTGAAGCTTTCTTT. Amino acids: CASSGPYRNTEAFF.

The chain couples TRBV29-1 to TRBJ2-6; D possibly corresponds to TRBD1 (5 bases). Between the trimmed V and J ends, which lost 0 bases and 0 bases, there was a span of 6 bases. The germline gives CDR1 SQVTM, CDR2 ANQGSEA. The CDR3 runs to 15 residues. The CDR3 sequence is CSVEDQGSGANVLTF. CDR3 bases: TGCAGCGTTGAAGATCAGGGCTCTGGGGCCAACGTCCTGACTTTC.